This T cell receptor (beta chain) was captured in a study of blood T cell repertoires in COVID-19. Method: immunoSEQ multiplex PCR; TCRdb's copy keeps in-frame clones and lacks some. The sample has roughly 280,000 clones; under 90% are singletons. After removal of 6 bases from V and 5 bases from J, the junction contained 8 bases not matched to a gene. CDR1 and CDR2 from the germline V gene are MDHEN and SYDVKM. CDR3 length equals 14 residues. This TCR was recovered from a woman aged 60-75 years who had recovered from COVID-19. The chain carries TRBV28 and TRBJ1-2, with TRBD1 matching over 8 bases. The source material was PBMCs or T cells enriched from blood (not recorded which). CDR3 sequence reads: CASRTGAALYGYTF. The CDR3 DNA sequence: TGTGCCAGCAGGACAGGGGCCGCCCTGTATGGCTACACCTTC.